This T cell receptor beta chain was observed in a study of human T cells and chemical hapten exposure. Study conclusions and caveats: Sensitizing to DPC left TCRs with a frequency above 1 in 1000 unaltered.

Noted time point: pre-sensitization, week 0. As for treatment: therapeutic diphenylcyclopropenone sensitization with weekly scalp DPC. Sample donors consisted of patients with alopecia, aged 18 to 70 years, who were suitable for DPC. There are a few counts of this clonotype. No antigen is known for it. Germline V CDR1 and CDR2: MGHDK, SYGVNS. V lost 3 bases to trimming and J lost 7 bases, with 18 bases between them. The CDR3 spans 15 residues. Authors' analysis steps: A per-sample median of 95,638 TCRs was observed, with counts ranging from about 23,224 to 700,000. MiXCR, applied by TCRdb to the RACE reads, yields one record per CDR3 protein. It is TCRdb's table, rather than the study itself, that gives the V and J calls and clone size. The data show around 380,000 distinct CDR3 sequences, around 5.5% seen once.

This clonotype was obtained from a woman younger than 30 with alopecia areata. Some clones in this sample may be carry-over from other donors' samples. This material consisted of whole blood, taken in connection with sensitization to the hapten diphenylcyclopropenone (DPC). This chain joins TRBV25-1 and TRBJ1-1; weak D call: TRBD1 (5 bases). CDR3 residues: CASSDHQGILGEAFF. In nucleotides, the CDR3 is TGTGCCAGCAGTGACCACCAGGGAATTCTTGGTGAAGCTTTCTTT.